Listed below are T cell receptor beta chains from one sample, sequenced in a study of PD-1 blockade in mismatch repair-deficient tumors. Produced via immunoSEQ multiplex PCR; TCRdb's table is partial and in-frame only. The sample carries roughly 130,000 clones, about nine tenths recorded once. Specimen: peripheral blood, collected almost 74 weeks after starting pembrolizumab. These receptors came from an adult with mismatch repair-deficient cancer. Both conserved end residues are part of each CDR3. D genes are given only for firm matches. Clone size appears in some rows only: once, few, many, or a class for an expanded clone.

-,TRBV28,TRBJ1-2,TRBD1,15,CASSDGQGSFYGYTF,TGTGCCAGCAGTGATGGACAGGGGTCGTTCTATGGCTACACCTTC
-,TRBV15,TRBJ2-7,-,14,CATSRDRGGQAQYF,TGTGCCACCAGCAGAGACAGGGGAGGACAAGCGCAGTACTTC
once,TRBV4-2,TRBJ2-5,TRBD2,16,CASSQDGGLAGETQYF,TGTGCCAGCAGCCAAGACGGGGGACTAGCGGGCGAGACCCAGTACTTC
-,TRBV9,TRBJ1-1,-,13,CASSGSSNTEAFF,TGTGCCAGCAGCGGCAGTTCGAACACTGAAGCTTTCTTT
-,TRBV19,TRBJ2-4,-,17,CASSIGSGTGGRDIQYF,TGTGCCAGTAGTATTGGCTCCGGGACCGGGGGCCGGGACATTCAGTACTTC
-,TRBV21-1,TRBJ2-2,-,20,CASSKIGPSGSYLNTGELFF,TGTGCCAGCAGCAAAATCGGCCCCAGCGGATCATATTTAAACACCGGGGAGCTGTTTTTT
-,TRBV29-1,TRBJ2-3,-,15,CSVDIRDHSTDTQYF,TGCAGCGTTGATATTCGGGACCATAGCACAGATACGCAGTATTTT
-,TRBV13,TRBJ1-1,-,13,CASSLVRPTEAFF,TGTGCCAGCAGCTTAGTCAGGCCCACTGAAGCTTTCTTT
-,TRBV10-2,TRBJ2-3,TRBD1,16,CASSRGQGARTDTQYF,TGCGCCAGCAGTAGGGGACAGGGGGCCCGCACAGATACGCAGTATTTT
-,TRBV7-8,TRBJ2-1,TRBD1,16,CASSLAGDRGSGGQFF,TGTGCCAGCAGCTTAGCCGGGGACAGGGGCAGCGGGGGGCAGTTCTTC
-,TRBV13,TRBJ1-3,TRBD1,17,CASRHLGQGFSGNTIYF,TGTGCCAGCAGGCATCTGGGACAGGGGTTCTCTGGAAACACCATATATTTT
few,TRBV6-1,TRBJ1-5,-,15,CASRVRDYSNQPQHF,TGTGCCAGCAGAGTCAGAGACTATAGCAATCAGCCCCAGCATTTT
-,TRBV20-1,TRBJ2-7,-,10,CSASSLEQYF,TGCAGTGCTAGTAGCCTCGAGCAGTACTTC
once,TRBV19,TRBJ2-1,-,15,CASSIVLRVGNEQFF,TGTGCCAGTAGTATTGTACTTCGTGTCGGGAATGAGCAGTTCTTC
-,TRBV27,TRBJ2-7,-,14,CASSLTGSRSEQYF,TGTGCCAGCAGTTTGACAGGAAGCCGGTCCGAGCAGTACTTC
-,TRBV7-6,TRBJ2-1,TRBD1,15,CASSLEQGVYNEQFF,TGTGCCAGCAGCTTAGAACAGGGGGTATACAATGAGCAGTTCTTC
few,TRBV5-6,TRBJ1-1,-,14,CASSATDGNTEAFF,TGTGCCAGCAGCGCCACGGACGGGAACACTGAAGCTTTCTTT
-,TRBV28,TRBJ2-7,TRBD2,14,CASSSPGLTYEQYF,TGTGCCAGCAGTTCTCCGGGACTAACCTACGAGCAGTACTTC
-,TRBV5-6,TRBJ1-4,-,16,CASSLTGDATNEKLFF,TGTGCCAGCAGCCTCACAGGAGATGCAACTAATGAAAAACTGTTTTTT
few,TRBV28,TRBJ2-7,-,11,CATSSGYEQYF,TGTGCCACCAGTAGCGGCTACGAGCAGTACTTC
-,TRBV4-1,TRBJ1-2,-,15,CASSQVTGPNYGYTF,TGCGCCAGCAGCCAAGTGACAGGACCTAACTATGGCTACACCTTC
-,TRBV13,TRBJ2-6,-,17,CASSNRGAGSGANVLTF,TGTGCCAGTAGCAATAGAGGTGCCGGCTCTGGGGCCAACGTCCTGACTTTC
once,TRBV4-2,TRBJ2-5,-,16,CASSQDKGAGGETQYF,TGTGCCAGCAGCCAAGATAAGGGGGCGGGAGGAGAGACCCAGTACTTC
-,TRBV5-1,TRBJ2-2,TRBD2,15,CASSQGLASAGELFF,TGCGCCAGCAGCCAGGGACTAGCTAGCGCCGGGGAGCTGTTTTTT
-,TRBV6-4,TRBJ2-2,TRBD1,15,CASPTGTGGPGELFF,TGTGCCAGCCCCACCGGGACAGGGGGTCCCGGGGAGCTGTTTTTT
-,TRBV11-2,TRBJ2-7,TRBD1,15,CASSSWGQGGREQYF,TGTGCCAGCAGCTCCTGGGGACAGGGGGGTCGGGAGCAGTACTTC
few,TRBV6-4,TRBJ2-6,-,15,CASSAGNSGANVLTF,TGTGCCAGCAGTGCGGGAAACTCTGGGGCCAACGTCCTGACTTTC
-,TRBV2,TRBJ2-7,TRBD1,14,CASTPRDRGYEQYF,TGTGCCAGCACCCCCCGGGACAGGGGTTACGAGCAGTACTTC
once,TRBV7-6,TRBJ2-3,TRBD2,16,CASSLGGGVGTDTQYF,TGTGCCAGCAGCTTAGGGGGGGGAGTCGGCACAGATACGCAGTATTTT
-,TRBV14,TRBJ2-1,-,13,CASSQARYNEQFF,TGTGCCAGCAGCCAAGCGAGGTACAATGAGCAGTTCTTC
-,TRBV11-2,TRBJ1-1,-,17,CASRGWTVLGSNTEAFF,TGTGCCAGCAGGGGATGGACAGTTTTGGGATCGAACACTGAAGCTTTCTTT
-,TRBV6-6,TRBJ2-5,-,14,CASSYGVGGETQYF,TGTGCCAGCAGTTACGGTGTGGGAGGAGAGACCCAGTACTTC
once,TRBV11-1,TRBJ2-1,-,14,CASSSSATYNEQFF,TGTGCCAGCAGCTCTAGCGCGACCTACAATGAGCAGTTCTTC
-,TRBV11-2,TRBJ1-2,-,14,CASSLRGGLIGYTF,TGTGCCAGCAGCCTGCGGGGTGGGCTCATCGGCTACACCTTC
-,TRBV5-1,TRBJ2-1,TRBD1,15,CASSFRTGDYNEQFF,TGCGCCAGCAGCTTCCGGACAGGAGATTACAATGAGCAGTTCTTC
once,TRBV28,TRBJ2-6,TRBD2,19,CASKDRYREERAGANVLTF,TGTGCCAGCAAGGACCGCTATCGGGAGGAAAGGGCTGGGGCCAACGTCCTGACTTTC
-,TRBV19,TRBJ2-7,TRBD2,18,CASTPRYERLAGGGEQYF,TGTGCCAGTACCCCGCGCTATGAGCGACTAGCGGGAGGTGGTGAGCAGTACTTC
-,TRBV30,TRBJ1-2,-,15,CAWTFGGNMNYGYTF,TGTGCCTGGACGTTCGGGGGTAATATGAACTATGGCTACACCTTC
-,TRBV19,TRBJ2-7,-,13,CASSITLTYEQYF,TGTGCCAGTAGTATTACCCTTACCTACGAGCAGTACTTC